This T cell receptor (beta chain) originates from a study of T-cell memory formation after mild COVID-19. In the study overall: TCR clusters were mostly confined to one donor each.

TCRdb fed the 5' RACE reads into MiXCR, producing one record per CDR3 protein. Counted here are 250,000 to 350,000 distinct CDR3 sequences, roughly 15% occurring once; the ten biggest clones make up 20% to 25%. Study conclusions and caveats: Researchers found some responding clones in pre-infection memory, a sign that cross-reactive memory joined. CD4+ contracting clones were found mainly in CM and EM, and CD8+ ones in EMRA. Clones shrinking between day 15 and 85 showed a balanced CD4/CD8 split, and those that grew later tilted toward CD4+.

Note on this clonotype: Its cognate antigen is unknown.

The V and J ends lost 0 bases and 0 bases respectively, with 12 bases between them. The CDR3 has 17 residues. CDR1 is SGDLS and CDR2 is YYNGEE in the germline V gene. V and J are TRBV9 and TRBJ2-2, with D tentatively TRBD1 (5 bases). The sample comprised PBMCs or a T cell subset sorted from them (not recorded which). This TCR came from a man between 18 and 35 years old who had mild COVID-19 (a few samples of this study predate the infection). Cell type and time point are not known. The DNA of the CDR3 is TGTGCCAGCAGCGTAGATAGAGTGACAGCGAACACCGGGGAGCTGTTTTTT. Amino acids: CASSVDRVTANTGELFF. The whole variable domain, filled in from reference TRBV9 and TRBJ2-2, reads DSGVTQTPKHLITATGQRVTLRCSPRSGDLSVYWYQQSLDQGLQFLIQYYNGEERAKGNILERFSAQQFPDLHSELNLSSLELGDSALYFCASSVDRVTANTGELFFGEGSRLTVL.